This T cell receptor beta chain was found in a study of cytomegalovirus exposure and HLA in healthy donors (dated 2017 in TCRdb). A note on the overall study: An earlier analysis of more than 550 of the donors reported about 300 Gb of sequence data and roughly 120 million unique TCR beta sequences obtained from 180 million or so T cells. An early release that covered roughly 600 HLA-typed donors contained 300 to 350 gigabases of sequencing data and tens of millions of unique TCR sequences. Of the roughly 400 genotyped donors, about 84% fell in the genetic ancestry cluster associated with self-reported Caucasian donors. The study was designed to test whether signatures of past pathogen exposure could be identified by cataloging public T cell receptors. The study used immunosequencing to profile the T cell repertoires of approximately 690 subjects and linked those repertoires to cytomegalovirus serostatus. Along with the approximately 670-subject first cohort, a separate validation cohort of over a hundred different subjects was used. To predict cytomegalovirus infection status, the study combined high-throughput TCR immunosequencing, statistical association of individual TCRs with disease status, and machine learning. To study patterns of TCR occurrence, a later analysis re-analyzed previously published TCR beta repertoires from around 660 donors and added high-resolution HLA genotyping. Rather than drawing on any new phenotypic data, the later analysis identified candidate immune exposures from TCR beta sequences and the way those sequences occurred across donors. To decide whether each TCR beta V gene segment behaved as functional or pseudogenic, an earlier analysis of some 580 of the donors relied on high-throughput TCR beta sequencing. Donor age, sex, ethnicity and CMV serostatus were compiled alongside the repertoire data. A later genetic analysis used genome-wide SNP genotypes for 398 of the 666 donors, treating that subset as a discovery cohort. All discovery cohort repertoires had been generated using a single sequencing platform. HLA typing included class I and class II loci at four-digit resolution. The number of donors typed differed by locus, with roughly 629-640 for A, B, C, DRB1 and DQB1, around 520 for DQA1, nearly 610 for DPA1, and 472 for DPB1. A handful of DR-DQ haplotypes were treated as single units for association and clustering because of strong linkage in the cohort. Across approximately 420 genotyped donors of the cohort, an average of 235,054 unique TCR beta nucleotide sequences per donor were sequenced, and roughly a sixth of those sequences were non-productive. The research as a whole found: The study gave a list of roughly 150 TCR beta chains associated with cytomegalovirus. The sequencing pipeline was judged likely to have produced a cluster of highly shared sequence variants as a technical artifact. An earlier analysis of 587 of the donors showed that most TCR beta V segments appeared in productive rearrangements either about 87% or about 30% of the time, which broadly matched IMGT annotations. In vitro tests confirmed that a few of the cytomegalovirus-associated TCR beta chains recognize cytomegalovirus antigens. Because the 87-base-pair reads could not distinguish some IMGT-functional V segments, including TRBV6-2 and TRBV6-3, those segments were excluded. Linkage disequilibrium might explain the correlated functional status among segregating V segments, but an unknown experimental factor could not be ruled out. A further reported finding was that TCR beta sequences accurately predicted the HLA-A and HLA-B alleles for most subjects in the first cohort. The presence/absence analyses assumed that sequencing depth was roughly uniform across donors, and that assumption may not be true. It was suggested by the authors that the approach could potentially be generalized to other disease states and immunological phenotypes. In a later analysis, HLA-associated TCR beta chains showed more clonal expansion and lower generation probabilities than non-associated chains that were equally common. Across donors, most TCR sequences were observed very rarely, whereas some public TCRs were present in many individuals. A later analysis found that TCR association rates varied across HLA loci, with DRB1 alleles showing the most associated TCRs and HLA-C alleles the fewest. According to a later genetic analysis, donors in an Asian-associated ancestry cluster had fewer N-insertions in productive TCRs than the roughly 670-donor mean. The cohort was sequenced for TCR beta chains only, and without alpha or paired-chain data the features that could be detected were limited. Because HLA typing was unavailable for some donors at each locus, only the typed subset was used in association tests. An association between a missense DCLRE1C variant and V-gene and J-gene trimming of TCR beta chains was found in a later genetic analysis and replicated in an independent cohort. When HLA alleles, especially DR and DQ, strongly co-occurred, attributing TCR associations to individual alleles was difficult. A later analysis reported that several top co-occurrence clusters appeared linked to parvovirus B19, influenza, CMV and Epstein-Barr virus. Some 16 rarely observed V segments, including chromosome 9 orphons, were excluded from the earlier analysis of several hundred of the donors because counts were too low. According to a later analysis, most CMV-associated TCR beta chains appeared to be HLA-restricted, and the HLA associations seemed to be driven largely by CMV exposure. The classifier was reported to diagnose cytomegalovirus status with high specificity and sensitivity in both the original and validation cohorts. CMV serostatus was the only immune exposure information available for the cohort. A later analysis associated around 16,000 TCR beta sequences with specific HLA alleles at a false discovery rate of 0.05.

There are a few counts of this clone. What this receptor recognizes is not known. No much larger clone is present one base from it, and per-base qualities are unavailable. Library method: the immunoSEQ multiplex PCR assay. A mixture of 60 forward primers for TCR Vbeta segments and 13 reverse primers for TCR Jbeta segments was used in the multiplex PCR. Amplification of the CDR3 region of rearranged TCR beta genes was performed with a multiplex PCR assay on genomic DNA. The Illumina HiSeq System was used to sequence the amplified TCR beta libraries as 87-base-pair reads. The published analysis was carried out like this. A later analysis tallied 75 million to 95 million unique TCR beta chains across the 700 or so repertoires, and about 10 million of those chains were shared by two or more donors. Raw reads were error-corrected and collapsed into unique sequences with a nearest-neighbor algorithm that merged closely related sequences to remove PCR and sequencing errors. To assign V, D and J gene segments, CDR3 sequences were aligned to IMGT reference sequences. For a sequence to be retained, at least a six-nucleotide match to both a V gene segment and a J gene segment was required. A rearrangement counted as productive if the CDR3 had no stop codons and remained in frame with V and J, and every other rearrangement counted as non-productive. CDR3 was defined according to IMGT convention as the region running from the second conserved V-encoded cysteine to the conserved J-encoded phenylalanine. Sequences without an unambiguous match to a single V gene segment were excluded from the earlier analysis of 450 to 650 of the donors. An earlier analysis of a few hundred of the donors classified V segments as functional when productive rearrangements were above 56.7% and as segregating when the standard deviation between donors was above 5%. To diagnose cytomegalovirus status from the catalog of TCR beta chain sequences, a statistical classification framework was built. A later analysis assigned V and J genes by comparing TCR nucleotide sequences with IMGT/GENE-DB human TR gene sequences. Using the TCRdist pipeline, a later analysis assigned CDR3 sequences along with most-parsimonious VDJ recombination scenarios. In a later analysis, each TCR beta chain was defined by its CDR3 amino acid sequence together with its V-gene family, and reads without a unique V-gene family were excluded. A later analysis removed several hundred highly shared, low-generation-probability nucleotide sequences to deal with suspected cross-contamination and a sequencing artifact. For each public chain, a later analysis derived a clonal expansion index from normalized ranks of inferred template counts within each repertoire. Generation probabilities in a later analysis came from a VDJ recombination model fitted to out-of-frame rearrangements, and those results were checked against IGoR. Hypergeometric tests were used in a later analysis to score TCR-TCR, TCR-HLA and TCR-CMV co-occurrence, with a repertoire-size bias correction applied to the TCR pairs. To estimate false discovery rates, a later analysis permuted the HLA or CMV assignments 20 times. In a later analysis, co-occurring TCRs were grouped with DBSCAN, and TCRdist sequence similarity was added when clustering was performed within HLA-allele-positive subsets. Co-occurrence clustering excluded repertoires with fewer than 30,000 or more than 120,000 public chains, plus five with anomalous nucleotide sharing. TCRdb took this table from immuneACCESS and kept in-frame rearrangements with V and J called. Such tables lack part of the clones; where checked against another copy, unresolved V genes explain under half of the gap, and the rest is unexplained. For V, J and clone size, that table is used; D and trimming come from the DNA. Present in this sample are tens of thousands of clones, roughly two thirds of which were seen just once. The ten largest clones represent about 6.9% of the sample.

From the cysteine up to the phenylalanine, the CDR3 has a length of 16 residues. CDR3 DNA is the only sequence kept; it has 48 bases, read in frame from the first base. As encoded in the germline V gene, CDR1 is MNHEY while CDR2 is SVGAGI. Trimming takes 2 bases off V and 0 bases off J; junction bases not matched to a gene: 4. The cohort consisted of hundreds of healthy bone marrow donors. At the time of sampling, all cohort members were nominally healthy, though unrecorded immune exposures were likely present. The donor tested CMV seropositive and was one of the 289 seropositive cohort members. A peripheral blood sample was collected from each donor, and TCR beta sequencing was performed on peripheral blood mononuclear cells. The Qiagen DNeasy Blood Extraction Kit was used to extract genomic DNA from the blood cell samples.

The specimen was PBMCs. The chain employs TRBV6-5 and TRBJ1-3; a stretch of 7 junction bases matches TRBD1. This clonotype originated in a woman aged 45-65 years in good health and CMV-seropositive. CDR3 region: CASSYGQASSGNTIYF. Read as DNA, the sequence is TGTGCCAGCAGTTACGGACAGGCCAGCTCTGGAAACACCATATATTTT.